The 10 T cell receptor beta chains given below trace back to one sample, sequenced in a study of T cells in women clearing cervical HPV infection. Method: immunoSEQ multiplex PCR; TCRdb's copy keeps in-frame clones and lacks some. The sample holds over 15,000 clones. Sequenced: blood buffy coat. These receptors came from a woman aged 18-70 years with a cervical HPV16 infection that either progressed to CIN3+ or cleared (not recorded which).

As regards this clone: Read sequence stops 3 residues before the CDR3 end, and the germline J gene provides the missing end. The gene calls are TRBV7-8 and TRBJ2-7; 13 bases agree with TRBD2. V gave up 3 bases and J gave up 0 bases; unmatched junction bases: 5. The CDR3 contains 17 residues. Germline assignment: CDR1 SGHVS and CDR2 FQNEAQ. CDR3 in amino acids: CASSLTSGGLNSYEQYF. Incomplete CDR3 DNA: TGTGCCAGCAGCTTGACTAGCGGGGGGCTTAACTCCTACGAG.

Of note for this clone: The missing CDR3 end, 3 residues past where the read stops, is filled in from the germline J gene. The chain recombines TRBV30 with TRBJ2-4, with a weak D call TRBD1 (6 bases). Germline lookup yields CDR1 GTSNPN and CDR2 SVGIG (reference sequence). CDR3 size: 13 residues. The sequenced part of the CDR3 DNA is TGTGCCTGGAGTGGAGGGGGAATAAAACTT. Protein sequence: CAWSGGGIKL. The entire CDR3 is CAWSGGGIKLQYF. Drawing the rest from reference TRBV30 and TRBJ2-4, the complete variable domain is SQTIHQWPATLVQPVGSPLSLECTVEGTSNPNLYWYRQAAGRGLQLLFYSVGIGQISSEVPQNLSASRPQDRQFILSSKKLLLSDSGFYLCAWSGGGIKLQYFGAGTRLSVL.

On this clone: The read ends 3 residues shy of where the CDR3 ends; the end is completed using the germline J gene. This chain uses TRBV7-6 with TRBJ2-1, with 10 bases that match TRBD2. The V gene end was trimmed by 5 bases and the J gene end by 2 bases; junction bases not matched to a gene: 3. Germline CDR1 reads SGHVS; CDR2 reads FNYEAQ. This CDR3 spans 15 amino acids. CDR3 sequence: CASSRSGGPYNEQFF. CDR3 bases read: TGTGCCAGCAGCCGTAGCGGGGGGCCCTACAATGAG.

With respect to this clone: The CDR3 goes on 3 residues after the read ends, and that part is filled in from the germline J gene. The chain is built from TRBV7-8 and TRBJ2-3; D is perhaps TRBD2 (5 bases). Germline loops: CDR1 SGHVS, CDR2 FQNEAQ. CDR3 length: 16 residues. CDR3 bases read: TGTGCCAGCAGCCCCTGGACTCCCCAGGTCCAGGAGACG. Translation: CASSPWTPQVQET. The whole CDR3 sequence is CASSPWTPQVQETQYF.

Remarks on this clone: The CDR3 end falls 3 residues outside the read, so it is completed with the germline J gene. The V gene is TRBV5-1, the J gene TRBJ2-7; a possible D gene is TRBD1 (5 bases). CDR1 and CDR2 from the germline V gene are SGHRS and YFSETQ. V lost 7 bases and J 6 bases, leaving 11 bases between the germline ends. CDR3 length: 11 amino acids. The CDR3 sequence is CASGQGAEQYF. Partial CDR3 DNA: TGCGCCAGCGGCCAAGGGGCCGAG.

As to this clone: From the germline J gene comes the end of the CDR3, since the read stops 3 residues before it. The chain uses TRBV20-1 and TRBJ2-3, with a tentative D call TRBD2 (5 bases). The CDR3 is 13 amino acids. Germline V gene data show CDR1 as DFQATT and CDR2 as SNEGSKA (reference sequence). The CDR3 bases that were read are TGCAGTGCTAAGAGTTCCGGGGAACAGCCG. Translation gives CSAKSSGEQP. The entire CDR3 sequence reads CSAKSSGEQPQYF.

As for this clone: The CDR3 end is not reached by the read, which stops 3 residues before it; the germline J gene fills it in. The rearrangement joins TRBV9 to TRBJ2-7; 8 bases agree with TRBD1. From germline, CDR1 is SGDLS and CDR2 YYNGEE. The CDR3 loop spans 13 amino acids. Trimming took 7 bases from V and 5 from J; bases not matched to a gene: 8. The CDR3 here is CASSGTGWNEQYF. Incomplete CDR3 DNA: TGTGCCAGCTCCGGGACAGGTTGGAACGAG.

Worth noting for this clone: The CDR3 end is not reached by the read, which stops 3 residues before it; the germline J gene fills it in. J is TRBJ2-5 and V is TRBV13, with D perhaps matching TRBD1 (6 bases). V was clipped by 1 base and J by 2 bases, with 17 bases between them. Germline-derived CDR1 and CDR2 are PRHDT and FYEKMQ (reference sequence). The CDR3 totals 17 residues. CDR3 bases read: TGTGCCAGCAGCTTAGTCCAACATCTACAGGGACAAGAGACC. It codes for CASSLVQHLQGQET. The whole CDR3 protein is CASSLVQHLQGQETQYF.

About this clone: With the read ending 3 residues before the CDR3 end, the germline J gene is used to fill in that end. The rearrangement joins TRBV18 to TRBJ2-3; D may be TRBD1 or TRBD2 (5 bases each). There are 15 residues in the CDR3. Germline V lookup: CDR1 KGHSH, CDR2 LQKENI. The part of the CDR3 DNA that was read is TGTGCCAGCTCTCGCGAGGGGCATCTAGGAGAGACG. Amino acid sequence: CASSREGHLGET. The full CDR3 protein reads CASSREGHLGETQYF.

A word on this clone: The read stops 3 residues short of the end of the CDR3; the missing end is completed from the germline J gene. The J gene is TRBJ2-7, the V gene TRBV5-1; 11 nucleotides agree with TRBD1. Trimming cost V 3 bases and J 5 bases; bases outside gene matches: 7. This CDR3 region has 15 residues. Germline lookup yields CDR1 SGHRS and CDR2 YFSETQ. The CDR3 reads CASSSRTGGFDEQYF. The sequenced part of the CDR3 DNA is TGCGCCAGCAGCTCTAGGACAGGGGGCTTCGACGAG.